This T cell receptor beta chain was recorded in a study of CD8+ T cells in alopecia areata. Study-wide context: Tofacitinib was taken orally by treated patients, and the dose was 5 to 10 mg twice daily. Patients in the study were on tofacitinib for 6 to 18 months, then off it for 6 months. Overall study findings and caveats: Scalp samples also yield sequences from resident alphabeta T cells of normal skin.

cDNA prepared by RNA extraction and subsequent reverse transcription served as the template for sequencing. TCRdb's table, derived via immunoSEQ multiplex PCR, lists solely in-frame clones and lacks some. Altogether about 69,000 clones are present, approximately 61% being singletons, with the ten largest covering about 15%. The CDR3 spans 15 residues. Trimming stripped 2 bases from V and 0 bases from J, with 8 bases between. Germline V CDR1 and CDR2: MNHEY, SVGAGI. In its sample, this clone was seen a few times. The antigen remains unidentified. Researchers picked out CD4+ and CD8+ T cells from PBMCs by sorting.

The sequencing used CD8+ T cells sorted from blood, collected at week 0. The TCR originated in a human donor with alopecia areata. The rearrangement uses TRBV6-5 and TRBJ2-1; D gene ambiguous. CDR3 nucleotides: TGTGCCAGCAGTTACGACGGAAGCTCCTACAATGAGCAGTTCTTC. Its translation: CASSYDGSSYNEQFF.